The T cell receptor (beta chain) under discussion was sequenced for a study of T-cell reconstitution after alpha-beta-depleted transplantation in children. Study-level results: The authors attributed T-cell counts and diversity one year after transplant mostly to newly produced T cells. Approximately two months post-transplant, alpha-beta T cells reportedly originated from several hundred expanded graft clones. TCRbeta diversity was high at day 60 in some patients (a result of surviving recipient T cells and thymic progenitors).

To note about this clonotype: The antigen is not known.

Unique molecular identifiers were built into the TCRbeta library. TCRdb itself ran the PCR reads through MiXCR, one entry per CDR3 protein. The sample has some 830,000 distinct CDR3 sequences, 15% to 20% seen once. V lost 1 base and J lost 0, with 7 bases in between. The CDR3 consists of 15 residues. Germline CDR1 is SGHRS and CDR2 is YFSETQ. The receptor comes from a male patient between 10 and 17 years old who had a stem cell transplant for acute lymphoblastic leukemia, so the T cells may come from the graft donor. Sequences were derived from PBMCs, mostly from graft donor cells, sampled 360 days after TCRalphabeta/CD19-depleted stem cell transplant. The chain uses TRBV5-1 and TRBJ2-2; no definite D call. The CDR3 DNA follows: TGCGCCAGCAGCTTGACACGGGCGAACACCGGGGAGCTGTTTTTT. This translates into CASSLTRANTGELFF.